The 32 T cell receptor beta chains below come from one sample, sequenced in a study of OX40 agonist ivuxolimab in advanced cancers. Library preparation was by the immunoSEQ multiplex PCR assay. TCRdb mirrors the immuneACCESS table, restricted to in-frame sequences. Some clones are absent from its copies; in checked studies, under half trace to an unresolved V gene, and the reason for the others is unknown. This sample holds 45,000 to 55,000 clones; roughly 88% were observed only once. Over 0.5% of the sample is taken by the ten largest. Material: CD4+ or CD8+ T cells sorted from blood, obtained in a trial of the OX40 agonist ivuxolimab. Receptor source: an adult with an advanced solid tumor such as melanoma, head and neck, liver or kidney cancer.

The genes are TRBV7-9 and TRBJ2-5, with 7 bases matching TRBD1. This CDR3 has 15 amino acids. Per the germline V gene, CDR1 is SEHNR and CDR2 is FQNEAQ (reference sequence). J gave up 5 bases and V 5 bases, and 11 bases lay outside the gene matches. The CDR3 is CASSTRDRATETQYF. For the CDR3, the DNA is TGTGCCAGCAGCACCCGGGACAGAGCGACGGAGACCCAGTACTTC.

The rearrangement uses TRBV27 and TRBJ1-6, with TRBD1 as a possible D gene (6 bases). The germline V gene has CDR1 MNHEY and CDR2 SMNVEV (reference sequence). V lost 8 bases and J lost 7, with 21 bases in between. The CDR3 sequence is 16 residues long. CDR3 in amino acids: CASRPGWQGWNSPLHF. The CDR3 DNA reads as TGTGCCAGCCGTCCTGGGTGGCAGGGGTGGAATTCACCCCTCCACTTT.

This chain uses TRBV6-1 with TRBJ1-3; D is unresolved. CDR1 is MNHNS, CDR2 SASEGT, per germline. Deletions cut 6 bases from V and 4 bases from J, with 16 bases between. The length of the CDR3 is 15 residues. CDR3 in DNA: TGTGCCAGCAGGGTGAATTTTGGTGGAGGAAACACCATATATTTT. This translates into CASRVNFGGGNTIYF.

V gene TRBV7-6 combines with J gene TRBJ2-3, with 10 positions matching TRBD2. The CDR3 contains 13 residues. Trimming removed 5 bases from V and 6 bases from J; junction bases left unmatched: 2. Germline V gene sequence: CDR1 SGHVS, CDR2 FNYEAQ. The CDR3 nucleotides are TGTGCCAGCAGCCAGGGACTAGCGGATACGCAGTATTTT. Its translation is CASSQGLADTQYF.

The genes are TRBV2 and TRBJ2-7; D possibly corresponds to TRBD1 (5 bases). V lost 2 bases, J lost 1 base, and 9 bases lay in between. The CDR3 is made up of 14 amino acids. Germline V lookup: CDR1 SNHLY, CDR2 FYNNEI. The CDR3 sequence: CASSETRVSYEQYF. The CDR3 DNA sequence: TGTGCCAGCAGTGAAACCAGGGTTTCCTACGAGCAGTACTTC.

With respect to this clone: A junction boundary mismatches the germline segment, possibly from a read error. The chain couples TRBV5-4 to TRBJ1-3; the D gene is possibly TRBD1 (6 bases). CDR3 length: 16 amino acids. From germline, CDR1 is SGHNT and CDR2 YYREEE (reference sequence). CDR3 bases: TGTGCCAGCAGCTATGAACGGGGGGACAATGGAGACACCATATATTTT. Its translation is CASSYERGDNGDTIYF.

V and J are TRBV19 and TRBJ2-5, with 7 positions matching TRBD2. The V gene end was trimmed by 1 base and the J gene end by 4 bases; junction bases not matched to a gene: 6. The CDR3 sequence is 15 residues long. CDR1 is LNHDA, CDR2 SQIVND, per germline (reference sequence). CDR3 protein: CASSIASSGRETQYF. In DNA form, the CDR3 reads TGTGCCAGTAGTATAGCCTCTAGCGGACGAGAGACCCAGTACTTC.

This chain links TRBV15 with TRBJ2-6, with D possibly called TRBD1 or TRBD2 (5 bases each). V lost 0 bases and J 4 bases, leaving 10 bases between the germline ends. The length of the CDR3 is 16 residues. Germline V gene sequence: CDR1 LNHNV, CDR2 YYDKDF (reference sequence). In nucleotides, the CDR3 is TGTGCCACCAGCAGAGATCCGGGGCCCGGGGCCAACGTCCTGACTTTC. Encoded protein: CATSRDPGPGANVLTF.

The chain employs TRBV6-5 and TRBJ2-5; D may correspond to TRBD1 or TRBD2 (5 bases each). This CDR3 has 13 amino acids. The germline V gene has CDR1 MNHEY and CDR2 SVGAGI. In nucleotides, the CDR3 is TGTGTATCAGGGACGGGGCATGGGGAGACCCAGTACTTC. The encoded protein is CVSGTGHGETQYF.

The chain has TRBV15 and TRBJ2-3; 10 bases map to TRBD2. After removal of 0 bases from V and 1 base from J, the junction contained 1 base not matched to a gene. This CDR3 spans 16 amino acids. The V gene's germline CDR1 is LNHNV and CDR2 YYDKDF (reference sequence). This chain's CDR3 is CATSRDLAGGTDTQYF. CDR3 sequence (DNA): TGTGCCACCAGCAGAGATCTAGCGGGAGGCACAGATACGCAGTATTTT.

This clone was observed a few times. The CDR3 DNA reads TGTGCCAGCAACCCCCAGACAGGCAGCTACGAGCAGTACTTC. Its translation: CASNPQTGSYEQYF. The chain has TRBV5-6 and TRBJ2-7, with D possibly being TRBD1 (6 bases). The CDR3 consists of 14 residues. V lost 6 bases and J lost 3, with 16 bases in between. Germline V lookup: CDR1 SGHDT, CDR2 YYEEEE.

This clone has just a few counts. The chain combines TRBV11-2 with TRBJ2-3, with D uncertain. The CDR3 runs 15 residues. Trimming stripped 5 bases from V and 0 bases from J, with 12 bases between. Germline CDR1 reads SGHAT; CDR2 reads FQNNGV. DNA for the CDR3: TGTGCCAGCAGCCCCTACTTGTCTAGCACAGATACGCAGTATTTT. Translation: CASSPYLSSTDTQYF.

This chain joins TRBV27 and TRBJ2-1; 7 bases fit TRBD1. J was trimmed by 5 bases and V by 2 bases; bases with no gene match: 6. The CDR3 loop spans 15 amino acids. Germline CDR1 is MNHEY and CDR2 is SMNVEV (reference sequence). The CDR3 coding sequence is TGTGCCAGCAGTTTAAGACAGGGATACGACAATGAGCAGTTCTTC. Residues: CASSLRQGYDNEQFF.

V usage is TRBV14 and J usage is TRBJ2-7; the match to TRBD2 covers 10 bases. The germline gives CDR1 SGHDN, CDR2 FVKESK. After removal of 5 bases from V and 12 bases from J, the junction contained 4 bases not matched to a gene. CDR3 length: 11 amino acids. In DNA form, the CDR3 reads TGTGCCAGCAGCGCCCTAGCGGGAGTGTACTTC. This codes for CASSALAGVYF.

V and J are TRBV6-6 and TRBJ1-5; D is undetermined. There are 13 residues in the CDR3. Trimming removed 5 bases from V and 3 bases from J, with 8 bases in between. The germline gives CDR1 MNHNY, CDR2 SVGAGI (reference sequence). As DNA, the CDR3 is TGTGCCAGCAGTAACAATGACAATCAGCCCCAGCATTTT. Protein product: CASSNNDNQPQHF.

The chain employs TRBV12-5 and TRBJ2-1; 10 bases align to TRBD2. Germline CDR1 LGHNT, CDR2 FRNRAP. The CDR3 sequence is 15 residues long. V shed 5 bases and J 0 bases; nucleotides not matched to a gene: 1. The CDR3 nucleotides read TGTGCTAGTGGTATAGCGGGAGGCTCCTACAATGAGCAGTTCTTC. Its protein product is CASGIAGGSYNEQFF.

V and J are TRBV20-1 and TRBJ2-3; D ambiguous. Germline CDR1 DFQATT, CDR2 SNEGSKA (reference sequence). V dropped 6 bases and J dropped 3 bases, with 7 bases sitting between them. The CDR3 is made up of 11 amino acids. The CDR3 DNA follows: TGCAGTGCCCAGAAAACAGATACGCAGTATTTT. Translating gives CSAQKTDTQYF.

CDR3 coding DNA: TGTGCCAGCTCACGCCGACAGGGCTCCTACGAGCAGTACTTC. Translated, it gives CASSRRQGSYEQYF. The rearrangement uses TRBV18 and TRBJ2-7; 7 positions agree with TRBD1. V dropped 4 bases and J dropped 0; count of bases not matched to a gene: 3. The CDR3 covers 14 residues. Germline CDR1 reads KGHSH; CDR2 reads LQKENI.

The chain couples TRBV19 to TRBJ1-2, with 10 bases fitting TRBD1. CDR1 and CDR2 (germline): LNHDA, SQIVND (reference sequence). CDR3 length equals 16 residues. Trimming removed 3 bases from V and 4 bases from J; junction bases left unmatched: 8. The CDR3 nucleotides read TGTGCCAGTAGTATCAAGACAGGGGGCCCTATCTATGGCTACACCTTC. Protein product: CASSIKTGGPIYGYTF.

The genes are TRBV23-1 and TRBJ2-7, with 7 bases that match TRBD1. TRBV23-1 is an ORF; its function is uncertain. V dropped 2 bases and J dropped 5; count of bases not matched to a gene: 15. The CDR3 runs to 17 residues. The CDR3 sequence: CASSQANPTIQGHEQYF. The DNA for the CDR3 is TGCGCCAGCAGTCAAGCAAATCCTACCATACAGGGGCACGAGCAGTACTTC.

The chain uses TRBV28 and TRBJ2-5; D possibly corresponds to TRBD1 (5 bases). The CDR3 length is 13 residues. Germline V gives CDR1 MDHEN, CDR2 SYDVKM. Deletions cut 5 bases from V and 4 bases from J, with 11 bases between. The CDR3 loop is CASSKQVAETQYF. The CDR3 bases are TGTGCCAGCAGTAAACAGGTGGCAGAGACCCAGTACTTC.

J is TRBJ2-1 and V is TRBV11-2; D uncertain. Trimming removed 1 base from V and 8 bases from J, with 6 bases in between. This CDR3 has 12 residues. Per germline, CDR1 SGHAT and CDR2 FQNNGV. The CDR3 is CASSLVGHEQFF. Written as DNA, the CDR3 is TGTGCCAGCAGCTTAGTTGGCCATGAGCAGTTCTTC.

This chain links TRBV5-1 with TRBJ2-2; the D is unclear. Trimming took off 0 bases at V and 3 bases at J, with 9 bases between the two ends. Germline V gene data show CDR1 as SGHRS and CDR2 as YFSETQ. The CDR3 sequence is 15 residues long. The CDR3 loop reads CASSLGHRDTGELFF. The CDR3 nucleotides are TGCGCCAGCAGCTTGGGTCATAGGGACACCGGGGAGCTGTTTTTT.

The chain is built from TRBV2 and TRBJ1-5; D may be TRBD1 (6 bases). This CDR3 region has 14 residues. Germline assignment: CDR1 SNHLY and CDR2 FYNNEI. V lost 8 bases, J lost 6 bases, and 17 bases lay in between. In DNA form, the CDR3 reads TGTGCCAGCCGGGGCCCCAGGGGAGGTCAGCCCCAGCATTTT. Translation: CASRGPRGGQPQHF.

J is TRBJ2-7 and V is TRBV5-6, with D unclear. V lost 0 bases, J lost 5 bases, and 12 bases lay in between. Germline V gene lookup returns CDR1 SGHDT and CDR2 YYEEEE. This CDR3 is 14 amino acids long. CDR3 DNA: TGTGCCAGCAGCTTGGTCACCCTTATCGACGAGCAGTACTTC. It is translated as CASSLVTLIDEQYF.

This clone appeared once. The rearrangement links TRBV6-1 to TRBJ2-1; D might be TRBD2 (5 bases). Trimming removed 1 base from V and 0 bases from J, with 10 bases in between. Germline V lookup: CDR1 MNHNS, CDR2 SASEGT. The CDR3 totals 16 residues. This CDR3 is CASSEDFGSSYNEQFF. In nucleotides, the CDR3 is TGTGCCAGCAGTGAAGACTTTGGGAGCTCCTACAATGAGCAGTTCTTC.

The CDR3 region is CASSGRSNTEAFF. Here the CDR3 DNA reads TGTGCCAGCAGCGGACGGTCGAACACTGAAGCTTTCTTT. V and J are TRBV9 and TRBJ1-1; D not certain. The germline gives CDR1 SGDLS, CDR2 YYNGEE. Trimming shortened V by 3 bases and J by 1 base, and 7 bases separated the two germline ends. This CDR3 comprises 13 residues.

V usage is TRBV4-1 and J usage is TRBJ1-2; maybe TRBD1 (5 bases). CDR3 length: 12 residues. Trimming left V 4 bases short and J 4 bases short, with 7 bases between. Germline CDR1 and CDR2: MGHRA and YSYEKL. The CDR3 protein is CASSRDSYGYTF. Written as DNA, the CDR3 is TGCGCCAGCAGCCGAGACAGCTATGGCTACACCTTC.

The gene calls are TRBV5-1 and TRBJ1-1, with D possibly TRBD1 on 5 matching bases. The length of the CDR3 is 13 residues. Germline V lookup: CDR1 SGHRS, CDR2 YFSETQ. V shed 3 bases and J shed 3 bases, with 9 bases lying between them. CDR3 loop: CASSSDSYTEAFF. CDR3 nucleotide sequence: TGCGCCAGCAGCTCTGACAGTTACACTGAAGCTTTCTTT.

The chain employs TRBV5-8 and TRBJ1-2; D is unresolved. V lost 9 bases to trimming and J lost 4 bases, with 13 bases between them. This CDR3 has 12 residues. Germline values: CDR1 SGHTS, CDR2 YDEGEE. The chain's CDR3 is CANPRKTYGYTF. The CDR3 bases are TGTGCCAATCCACGAAAGACCTATGGCTACACCTTC.

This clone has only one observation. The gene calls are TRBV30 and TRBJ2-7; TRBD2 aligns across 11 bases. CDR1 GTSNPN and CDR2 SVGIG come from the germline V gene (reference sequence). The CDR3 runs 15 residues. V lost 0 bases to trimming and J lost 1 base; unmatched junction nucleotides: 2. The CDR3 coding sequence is TGTGCCTGGAGTGTACTAGCGGGAGTTTCCTACGAGCAGTACTTC. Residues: CAWSVLAGVSYEQYF.

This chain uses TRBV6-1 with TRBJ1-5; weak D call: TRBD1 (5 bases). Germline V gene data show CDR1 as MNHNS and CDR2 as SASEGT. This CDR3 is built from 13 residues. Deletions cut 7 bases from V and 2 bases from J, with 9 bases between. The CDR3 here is CASMPGGNQPQHF. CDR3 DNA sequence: TGTGCCAGCATGCCGGGGGGCAATCAGCCCCAGCATTTT.